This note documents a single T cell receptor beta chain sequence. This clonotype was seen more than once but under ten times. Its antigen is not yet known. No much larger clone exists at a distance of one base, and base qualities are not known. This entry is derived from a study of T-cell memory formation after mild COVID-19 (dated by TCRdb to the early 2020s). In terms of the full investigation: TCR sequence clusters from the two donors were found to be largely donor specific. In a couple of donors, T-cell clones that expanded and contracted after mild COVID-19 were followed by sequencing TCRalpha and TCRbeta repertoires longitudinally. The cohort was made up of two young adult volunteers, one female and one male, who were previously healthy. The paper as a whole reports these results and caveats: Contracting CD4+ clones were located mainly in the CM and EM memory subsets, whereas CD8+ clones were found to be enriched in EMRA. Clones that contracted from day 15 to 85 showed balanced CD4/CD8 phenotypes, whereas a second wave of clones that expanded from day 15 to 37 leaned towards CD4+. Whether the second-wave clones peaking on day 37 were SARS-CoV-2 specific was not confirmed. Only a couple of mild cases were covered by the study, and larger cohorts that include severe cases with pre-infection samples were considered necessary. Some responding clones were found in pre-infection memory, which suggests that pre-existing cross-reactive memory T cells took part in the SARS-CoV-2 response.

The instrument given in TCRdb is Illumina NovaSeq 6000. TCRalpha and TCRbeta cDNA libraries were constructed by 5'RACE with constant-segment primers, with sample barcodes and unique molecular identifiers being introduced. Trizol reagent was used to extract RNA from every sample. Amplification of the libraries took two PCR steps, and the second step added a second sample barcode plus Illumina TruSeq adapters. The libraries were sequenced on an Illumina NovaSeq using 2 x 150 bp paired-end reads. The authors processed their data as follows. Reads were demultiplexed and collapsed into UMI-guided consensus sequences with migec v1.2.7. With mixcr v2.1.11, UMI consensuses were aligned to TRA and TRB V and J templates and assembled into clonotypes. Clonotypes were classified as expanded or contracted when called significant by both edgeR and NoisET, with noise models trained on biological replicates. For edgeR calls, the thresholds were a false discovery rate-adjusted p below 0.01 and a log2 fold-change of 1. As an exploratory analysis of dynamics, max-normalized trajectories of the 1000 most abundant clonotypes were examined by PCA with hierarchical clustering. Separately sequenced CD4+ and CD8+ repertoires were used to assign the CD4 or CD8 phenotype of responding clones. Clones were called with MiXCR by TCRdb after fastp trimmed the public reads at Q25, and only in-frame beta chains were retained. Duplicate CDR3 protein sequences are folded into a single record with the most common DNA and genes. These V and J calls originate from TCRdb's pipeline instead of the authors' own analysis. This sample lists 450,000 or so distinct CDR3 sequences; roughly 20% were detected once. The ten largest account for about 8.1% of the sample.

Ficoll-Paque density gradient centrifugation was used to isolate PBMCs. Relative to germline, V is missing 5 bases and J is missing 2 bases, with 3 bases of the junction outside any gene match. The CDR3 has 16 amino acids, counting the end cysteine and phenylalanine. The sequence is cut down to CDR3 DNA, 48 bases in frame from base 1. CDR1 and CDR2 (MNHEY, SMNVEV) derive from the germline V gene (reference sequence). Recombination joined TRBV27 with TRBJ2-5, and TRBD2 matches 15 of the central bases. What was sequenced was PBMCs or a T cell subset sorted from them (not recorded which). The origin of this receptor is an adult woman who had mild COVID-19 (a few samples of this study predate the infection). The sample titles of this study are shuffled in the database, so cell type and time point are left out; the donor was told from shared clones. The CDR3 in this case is CASSRGTSGGQETQYF. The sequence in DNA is TGTGCCAGCAGTCGAGGGACTAGCGGGGGGCAAGAGACCCAGTACTTC.